This T cell receptor (beta chain) derives from a study of blood T cell repertoires in COVID-19. Looking at the study overall: Researchers got acute and convalescent COVID-19 samples from the United States, Italy and Spain. From T cells, B-cell-depleted T cells, or PBMCs came the material, which was cDNA or gDNA.

The CDR3 is made up of 15 amino acids. The germline V gene has CDR1 SNHLY and CDR2 FYNNEI. V lost 8 bases to trimming and J lost 1 base, with 14 bases between them. Under the authors' procedure: Quantification of nucleated cells was approximated via reference gene primer amplification. Repertoires were generated with immunoSEQ multiplex PCR, while TCRdb's copy carries only in-frame clones and drops some. That table is the source of V, J and clone size, and D and trimming were worked out from the DNA. The sample yields about 140,000 clones, 75% to 85% seen once. This TCR was recovered from a man aged 65-85 years who had recovered from COVID-19. The J gene is TRBJ2-2, the V gene TRBV2, with D possibly TRBD1 on 8 matching bases. Source material: peripheral blood. The CDR3 region has the DNA TGTGCCAGCCAGGGGGGGACAGGGAACACCGGGGAGCTGTTTTTT. It is translated as CASQGGTGNTGELFF.